The 21 T cell receptor beta chains listed next were all sequenced from one sample in a study of blood T cell dynamics during melanoma immunotherapy (dated by TCRdb to the early 2020s). Library method: the immunoSEQ multiplex PCR assay. TCRdb obtained this table from immuneACCESS and retained in-frame rearrangements with V and J assigned. These tables miss some clones; where compared with another copy, unresolved V genes account for less than half of the shortfall, and the remainder is unexplained. The sample table holds 9,500 to 10,000 clones, of which 65% to 90% were seen once. About 11% of the sample comes from the top ten. This sample's time point label indicates: pre-treatment baseline. The input for sequencing was blood, taken from a patient treated with checkpoint blockade. The source of these receptors is a human donor with melanoma.

The chain links TRBV6-4 to TRBJ1-5; 9 nucleotides match TRBD1. Trimming cost V 4 bases and J 2 bases; bases outside gene matches: 18. Germline V gene data show CDR1 as MRHNA and CDR2 as SNTAGT. The CDR3 loop spans 20 amino acids. This CDR3 is CASSVSRGQGLSRGNQPQHF. CDR3 nucleotide sequence: TGTGCCAGCAGTGTGAGCCGAGGACAGGGGTTGTCTAGGGGCAATCAGCCCCAGCATTTT.

The chain couples TRBV12-2 to TRBJ1-6. TRBV12-2 is annotated as a pseudogene. This CDR3 has 17 amino acids. The CDR3: CASRLGWGETYNSPLHF. CDR3 bases: TGTGCAAGTCGCTTGGGTTGGGGGGAAACCTATAATTCACCCCTCCACTTT.

The table lists this clone with a few counts. The chain is built from TRBV2 and TRBJ1-6; 7 bases are shared with TRBD1. The germline gives CDR1 SNHLY, CDR2 FYNNEI. The ends lost 9 bases at V and 9 bases at J; junction bases unmatched: 8. This CDR3 comprises 13 residues. The CDR3 region is CASTQGGISPLHF. The CDR3 DNA reads TGTGCCAGTACTCAGGGGGGGATTTCACCCCTCCACTTT.

The chain is built from TRBV28 and TRBJ2-3; tentatively, D is TRBD1 or TRBD2 (7 bases each). CDR1 and CDR2 from the germline V gene are MDHEN and SYDVKM. Trimming took 7 bases from V and 3 from J, leaving 17 bases between them. The CDR3 totals 15 residues. The CDR3 bases are TGTGCCAGCACCCCAGACCAGGGGGGGACAGATACGCAGTATTTT. Its protein is CASTPDQGGTDTQYF.

This rearrangement joins TRBV14 to TRBJ1-3, with D possibly matching TRBD1 (5 bases). The germline V gene has CDR1 SGHDN and CDR2 FVKESK. This CDR3 region has 18 residues. Between the trimmed V and J ends, which lost 7 bases and 2 bases, there was a span of 24 bases. Here the CDR3 DNA reads TGTGCCAGCACCGCCCTTGGCCGGGGCAAGTCTGCTGGAAACACCATATATTTT. The encoded protein is CASTALGRGKSAGNTIYF.

There are a few counts of this clone. Other DNA sequences in the same sample also yield this CDR3. V gene TRBV18 combines with J gene TRBJ2-5, with 7 nucleotides matching TRBD2. Trimming took 3 bases from V and 3 from J; bases not matched to a gene: 1. Germline values: CDR1 KGHSH, CDR2 LQKENI. The CDR3 is made up of 13 amino acids. CDR3 loop: CASSPGTKETQYF. CDR3 coding DNA: TGTGCCAGCTCACCTGGGACTAAAGAGACCCAGTACTTC.

The chain employs TRBV29-1 and TRBJ2-3, with 9 bases matching TRBD2. With 7 bases clipped from V and 0 bases from J, the junction kept 11 bases outside the gene matches. The germline CDR1 and CDR2 sequences are SQVTM and ANQGSEA. CDR3 length: 16 residues. The CDR3 region has the DNA TGCAGCGCTCCCGGGGCTAGCGGGGTTAGCACAGATACGCAGTATTTT. Amino acids: CSAPGASGVSTDTQYF.

The chain has TRBV5-5 and TRBJ1-5, with TRBD1 as a possible D gene (5 bases). CDR1 and CDR2 (germline): SGHKS, YYEKEE (reference sequence). The CDR3 has 16 amino acids. The ends were cut back, 4 bases at V and 2 bases at J, with 16 bases in the middle. DNA for the CDR3: TGTGCCAGCAGCCCTTGGGTACAGGTCGGCAATCAGCCCCAGCATTTT. Residues: CASSPWVQVGNQPQHF.

DNA of the CDR3: TGTGCCAGCAGCGTGGATTTCCGTGCAGATACGCAGTATTTT. Translating it yields CASSVDFRADTQYF. The V gene is TRBV7-2, the J gene TRBJ2-3, with D unresolved. Germline loops: CDR1 SGHTA, CDR2 FQGNSA. The V gene lost 5 bases and the J gene lost 4 bases, with 13 bases spanning the gap. The CDR3 is 14 residues long.

The chain links TRBV29-1 to TRBJ2-7; 9 bases are a match to TRBD1. The length of the CDR3 is 14 residues. Germline lookup yields CDR1 SQVTM and CDR2 ANQGSEA. V was clipped by 6 bases and J by 6 bases; unmatched bases: 12. The CDR3 region is CSVELTGTGSEQYF. The CDR3 DNA follows: TGCAGCGTGGAACTTACCGGGACAGGGTCCGAGCAGTACTTC.

The CDR3, as DNA: TGCGCCAGCAGCCAAGTCCCAGGGGGGAATCAGCCCCAGCATTTT. As protein: CASSQVPGGNQPQHF. The chain couples TRBV4-1 to TRBJ1-5; 7 bases line up with TRBD1. V trimming: 1 base; J trimming: 4 bases; junction bases outside the gene matches: 4. The germline V gene has CDR1 MGHRA and CDR2 YSYEKL. This CDR3 spans 15 amino acids.

This clone was seen a single time. The chain combines TRBV19 with TRBJ1-1; 7 bases are a match to TRBD1. This CDR3 has 14 residues. V dropped 9 bases and J dropped 0; count of bases not matched to a gene: 7. Germline V gene lookup returns CDR1 LNHDA and CDR2 SQIVND (reference sequence). CDR3 residues: CASALTGLNTEAFF. DNA of the CDR3: TGTGCCAGCGCATTGACAGGGTTGAACACTGAAGCTTTCTTT. Complete variable domain (other parts from reference TRBV19 and TRBJ1-1): DGGITQSPKYLFRKEGQNVTLSCEQNLNHDAMYWYRQDPGQGLRLIYYSQIVNDFQKGDIAEGYSVSREKKESFPLTVTSAQKNPTAFYLCASALTGLNTEAFFGQGTRLTVV.

The chain employs TRBV7-3 and TRBJ1-4; D may be TRBD1 (6 bases). The germline V gene encodes CDR1 SGHTA and CDR2 FQGTGA. V shed 3 bases and J shed 8 bases, with 13 bases lying between them. The CDR3 has 14 amino acids. In DNA, the CDR3 is TGTGCCAGCAGCTTCGGGACTCAGGGGGAAAAACTGTTTTTT. Its translation: CASSFGTQGEKLFF.

The chain is built from TRBV7-2 and TRBJ1-1, with a possible D match to TRBD1 (5 bases). Between the trimmed V and J ends, which lost 4 bases and 2 bases, there was a span of 11 bases. The germline gives CDR1 SGHTA, CDR2 FQGNSA. CDR3 size: 14 residues. The DNA of the CDR3 is TGTGCCAGCAGCTGGGACCGATTCAACACTGAAGCTTTCTTT. Its translation is CASSWDRFNTEAFF.

This rearrangement joins TRBV7-2 to TRBJ2-3; unclear D gene. This CDR3 has 14 residues. Trimming left V 3 bases short and J 2 bases short, with 9 bases between. Germline V gene data show CDR1 as SGHTA and CDR2 as FQGNSA. This CDR3 is CASSFWAFTDTQYF. For the CDR3, the DNA is TGTGCCAGCAGCTTCTGGGCTTTCACAGATACGCAGTATTTT.

V is TRBV27 and J is TRBJ2-7; D is ambiguous. The CDR3 has 13 residues. V lost 1 base and J lost 7, with 11 bases in between. Germline V lookup: CDR1 MNHEY, CDR2 SMNVEV (reference sequence). The CDR3 sequence is CASSLYAVREQYF. The CDR3 nucleotides are TGTGCCAGCAGTTTATACGCCGTCCGGGAGCAGTACTTC.

The genes are TRBV18 and TRBJ2-5, with 8 bases matching TRBD2. This CDR3 is built from 14 residues. CDR1 and CDR2 from the germline V gene are KGHSH and LQKENI. J lost 2 bases, V lost 6 bases, and 5 bases had no gene match. CDR3 DNA sequence: TGTGCCAGCTCCTCGATAGCGGGACAAGAGACCCAGTACTTC. Encoded protein: CASSSIAGQETQYF.

This clone has a handful of counts. The V and J genes are TRBV27 and TRBJ1-4; TRBD1 aligns across 7 bases. The junction had 7 bases not matched to a gene; V was cut back by 7 bases and J by 8 bases. This CDR3 is built from 13 residues. The germline V gene has CDR1 MNHEY and CDR2 SMNVEV (reference sequence). The CDR3 here is CASKLLGGEKLFF. The CDR3 nucleotides are TGTGCCAGCAAACTCCTAGGGGGCGAAAAACTGTTTTTT.

J is TRBJ1-1 and V is TRBV7-9; possible D gene TRBD1, 5 bases. Germline CDR1 and CDR2: SEHNR and FQNEAQ (reference sequence). The germline V and J ends were trimmed by 1 base and 0 bases, with 6 bases remaining between them. CDR3 length: 14 residues. The CDR3 DNA reads as TGTGCCAGCAGCTTAGGGGGGATGAACACTGAAGCTTTCTTT. This codes for CASSLGGMNTEAFF. Combining the CDR3 with reference TRBV7-9 and TRBJ1-1 gives the whole variable domain DTGVSQNPRHKITKRGQNVTFRCDPISEHNRLYWYRQTLGQGPEFLTYFQNEAQLEKSRLLSDRFSAERPKGSFSTLEIQRTEQGDSAMYLCASSLGGMNTEAFFGQGTRLTVV.

The CDR3 sequence: CASSVDSRVVGGYTF. CDR3 in DNA: TGTGCCAGCAGCGTAGATTCCCGCGTTGTGGGGGGCTACACCTTC. The V call is TRBV9, the J call TRBJ1-2; no reliable D call. This CDR3 has 15 amino acids. Germline V CDR1 and CDR2: SGDLS, YYNGEE. With 0 bases removed from V and 8 bases from J, the gap between germline ends came to 17 bases.

J is TRBJ2-7 and V is TRBV7-2; 12 bases match TRBD1. The CDR3 length is 15 residues. Losses at the gene ends were 6 bases for V and 7 bases for J; bases not matched to a gene: 10. CDR1 is SGHTA, CDR2 FQGNSA, per germline. As DNA, the CDR3 is TGTGCCAGCAGTTCCACCGGGACAGGGGGCTGGGAGCAGTACTTC. Its translation is CASSSTGTGGWEQYF.